Presented here are 10 T cell receptor beta chains from one specimen sequenced in a study of low-dose radiotherapy and immunotherapy resistance in tumors (dated 2022 in TCRdb). Superscript III and a set of TRAV- and TRBV-specific primers were used to synthesize first-strand cDNA, so that both TCRalpha and TCRbeta chains were covered. TCRs were amplified with Phusion for 20 to 25 PCR cycles, with a constant-region primer paired with the adapter attached to the V primers. TCRdb reprocessing: public reads trimmed at Q25 with fastp, clones called with MiXCR, in-frame beta chains kept. Each entry merges the rows of one CDR3 protein and shows their most common DNA and genes. This sample comprises about 12,000 distinct CDR3 sequences, about four fifths of them detected only once. 3.4% of the sample is in the top ten clones. The source is a human donor with advanced metastatic prostate, ovarian, gallbladder or colorectal cancer (not recorded which). This table probably holds off-target reads from a library built for another chain.

CDR3 in amino acids: CASSNPDRVDQETQYF. In DNA form, the CDR3 reads TGTGCCAGCAGCAACCCCGATAGGGTTGACCAAGAGACCCAGTACTTC. V gene TRBV21-1 combines with J gene TRBJ2-5. TRBV21-1 is a pseudogene. The CDR3 is 16 amino acids.

The chain is built from TRBV28 and TRBJ2-3, with a weak D call TRBD2 (6 bases). This CDR3 is 15 amino acids long. V was trimmed by 5 bases and J by 1 base, leaving 13 bases between them. CDR1 is MDHEN, CDR2 SYDVKM, per germline. This chain's CDR3 is CASSPLGEGTDTQYF. The DNA of the CDR3 is TGTGCCAGCAGTCCTTTAGGGGAGGGCACAGATACGCAGTATTTT.

This chain uses TRBV6-6 with TRBJ2-1; D unresolved. Between the trimmed V and J ends, which lost 0 bases and 0 bases, there was a span of 12 bases. Germline V gene lookup returns CDR1 MNHNY and CDR2 SVGAGI (reference sequence). The CDR3 is made up of 17 amino acids. The CDR3 DNA reads as TGTGCCAGCAGTTACTCCCACTCTACCAACTCCTACAATGAGCAGTTCTTC. It yields the protein CASSYSHSTNSYNEQFF.

This clonotype has only a few counts. The chain joins TRBV28 to TRBJ1-6; D remains unclear. The CDR3 totals 12 residues. Trimming removed 5 bases at V and 7 bases at J, with 6 bases between. Germline V gene lookup returns CDR1 MDHEN and CDR2 SYDVKM. CDR3 loop: CASSALNSPLHF. DNA for the CDR3: TGTGCCAGCAGTGCCCTGAATTCACCCCTCCACTTT.

This chain uses TRBV5-8 with TRBJ2-1; the D is unclear. Looked up from germline, CDR1 is SGHTS and CDR2 is YDEGEE. V dropped 5 bases and J dropped 0 bases, with 12 bases sitting between them. The CDR3 sequence is 15 residues long. The CDR3 DNA follows: TGTGCCAGCAGGATAGCTCGAAGCTCCTACAATGAGCAGTTCTTC. Protein: CASRIARSSYNEQFF.

V is TRBV5-4 and J is TRBJ1-3, with D possibly matching TRBD1 (6 bases). This CDR3 spans 14 amino acids. Germline V gene sequence: CDR1 SGHNT, CDR2 YYREEE (reference sequence). The V end was cut by 3 bases, the J end by 4 bases, with 11 bases between. The CDR3 nucleotides read TGTGCCAGCAGCTCAACAGGGCTCGGAAACACCATATATTTT. It is translated as CASSSTGLGNTIYF.

The chain carries TRBV25-1 and TRBJ2-2, with a possible D match to TRBD1 (5 bases). This CDR3 has 12 amino acids. Germline CDR1 MGHDK, CDR2 SYGVNS. Trimming pared 7 bases from V and 4 bases from J, leaving 7 bases between. CDR3 sequence: CASTRATGELFF. DNA of the CDR3: TGTGCCAGCACCAGGGCCACCGGGGAGCTGTTTTTT.

The genes are TRBV12-3 or TRBV12-4 and TRBJ2-3, with D possibly TRBD2 on 6 matching bases. The CDR3 has 14 residues. The V end lost 7 bases, the J end lost 2 bases, and 13 bases lay between the germline ends. The CDR3 is CASTLAGPTDTQYF. The CDR3 DNA reads TGTGCCAGCACCCTTGCGGGACCCACAGATACGCAGTATTTT.

This clonotype was picked up one time. The rearrangement links TRBV28 to TRBJ1-5; 9 bases align to TRBD1. Germline CDR1 MDHEN, CDR2 SYDVKM. The CDR3 totals 19 residues. V shed 5 bases and J 4 bases; nucleotides not matched to a gene: 18. The DNA for the CDR3 is TGTGCCAGCAGTCCACTTGCGTATGGAAGGGACAGGGCAAATCAGCCCCAGCATTTT. Translation gives CASSPLAYGRDRANQPQHF. Full variable domain (outside the CDR3, taken from reference TRBV28 and TRBJ1-5): DVKVTQSSRYLVKRTGEKVFLECVQDMDHENMFWYRQDPGLGLRLIYFSYDVKMKEKGDIPEGYSVSREKKERFSLILESASTNQTSMYLCASSPLAYGRDRANQPQHFGDGTRLSIL.

This clonotype came up a few times. This chain joins TRBV4-2 and TRBJ2-7, with D perhaps being TRBD1 or TRBD2 (5 bases each). The CDR3 extends over 16 amino acids. The germline V gene encodes CDR1 LGHNA and CDR2 YNFKEQ. Deletions cut 1 base from V and 5 bases from J, with 18 bases between. As DNA, the CDR3 is TGTGCCAGCAGCCAAGGCCTGGGGACGTCGAGCAACGAGCAGTACTTC. Translated, it gives CASSQGLGTSSNEQYF.